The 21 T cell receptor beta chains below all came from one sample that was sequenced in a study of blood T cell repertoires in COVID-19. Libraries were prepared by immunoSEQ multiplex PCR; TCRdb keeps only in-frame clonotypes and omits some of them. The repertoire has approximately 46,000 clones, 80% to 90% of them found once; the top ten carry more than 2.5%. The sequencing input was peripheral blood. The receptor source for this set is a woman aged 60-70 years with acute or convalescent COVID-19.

This CDR3 is CASSLTASYEQYF. CDR3 DNA: TGTGCCAGCAGTCTGACAGCCTCCTACGAGCAGTACTTC. This sequence joins TRBV12-3 or TRBV12-4 and TRBJ2-7; D is perhaps TRBD1 (5 bases). The CDR3 totals 13 residues. The V and J ends lost 5 bases and 0 bases respectively, with 8 bases between them.

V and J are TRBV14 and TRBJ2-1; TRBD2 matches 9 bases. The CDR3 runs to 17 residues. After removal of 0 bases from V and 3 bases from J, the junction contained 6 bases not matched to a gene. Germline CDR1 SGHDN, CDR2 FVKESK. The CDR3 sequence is CASSQDQSGGYYNEQFF. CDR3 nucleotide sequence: TGTGCCAGCAGCCAAGATCAGAGCGGGGGGTACTACAATGAGCAGTTCTTC.

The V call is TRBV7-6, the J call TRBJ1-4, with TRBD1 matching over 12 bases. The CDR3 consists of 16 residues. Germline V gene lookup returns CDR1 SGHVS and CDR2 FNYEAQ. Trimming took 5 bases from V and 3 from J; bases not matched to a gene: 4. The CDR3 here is CASSPGQGASNEKLFF. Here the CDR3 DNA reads TGTGCCAGCAGCCCGGGACAGGGGGCGTCTAATGAAAAACTGTTTTTT.

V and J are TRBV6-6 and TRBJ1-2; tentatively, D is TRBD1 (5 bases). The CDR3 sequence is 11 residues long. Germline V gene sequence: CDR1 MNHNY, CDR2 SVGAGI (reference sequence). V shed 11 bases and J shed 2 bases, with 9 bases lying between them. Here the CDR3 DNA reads TGTGCCCTTGGGGGGAACTATGGCTACACCTTC. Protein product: CALGGNYGYTF.

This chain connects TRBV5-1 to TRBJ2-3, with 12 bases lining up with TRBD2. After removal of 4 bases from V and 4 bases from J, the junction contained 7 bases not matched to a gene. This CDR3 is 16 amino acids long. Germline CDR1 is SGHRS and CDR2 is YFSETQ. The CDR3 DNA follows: TGCGCCAGCAGCACCGCGGGACTAGCGGGCCCAGATACGCAGTATTTT. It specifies CASSTAGLAGPDTQYF.

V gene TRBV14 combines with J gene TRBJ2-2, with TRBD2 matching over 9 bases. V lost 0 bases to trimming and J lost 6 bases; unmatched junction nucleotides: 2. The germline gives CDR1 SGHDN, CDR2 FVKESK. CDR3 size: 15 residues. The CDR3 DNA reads TGTGCCAGCAGCCAAGAAGCGGGGGGTCCCGGGGAGCTGTTTTTT. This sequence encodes CASSQEAGGPGELFF.

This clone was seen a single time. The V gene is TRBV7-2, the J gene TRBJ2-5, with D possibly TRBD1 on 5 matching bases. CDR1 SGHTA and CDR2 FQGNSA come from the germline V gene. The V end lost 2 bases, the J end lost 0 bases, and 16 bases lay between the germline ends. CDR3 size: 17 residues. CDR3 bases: TGTGCCAGCAGCTTAAGGGTGAGGACATCGTACCAAGAGACCCAGTACTTC. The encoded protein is CASSLRVRTSYQETQYF.

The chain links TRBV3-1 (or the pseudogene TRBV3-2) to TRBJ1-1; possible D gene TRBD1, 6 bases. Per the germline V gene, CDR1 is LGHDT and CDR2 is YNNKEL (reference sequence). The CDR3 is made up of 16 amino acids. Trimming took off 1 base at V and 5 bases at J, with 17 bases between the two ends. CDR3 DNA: TGTGCCAGCAGCCAAGTGGCCCAGGGGCTCGGTACTGAAGCTTTCTTT. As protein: CASSQVAQGLGTEAFF.

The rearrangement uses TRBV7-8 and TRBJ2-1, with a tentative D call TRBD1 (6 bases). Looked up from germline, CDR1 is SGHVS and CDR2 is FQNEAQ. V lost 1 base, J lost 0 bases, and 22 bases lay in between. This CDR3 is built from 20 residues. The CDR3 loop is CASSLGTPRGQSGSYNEQFF. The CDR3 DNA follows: TGTGCCAGCAGCTTAGGCACTCCCAGGGGACAAAGCGGCTCCTACAATGAGCAGTTCTTC.

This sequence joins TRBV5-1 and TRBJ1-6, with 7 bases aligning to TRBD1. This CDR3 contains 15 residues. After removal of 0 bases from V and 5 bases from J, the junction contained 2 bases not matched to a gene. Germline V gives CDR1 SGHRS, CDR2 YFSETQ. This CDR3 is CASSLVGGDNSPLHF. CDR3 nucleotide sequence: TGCGCCAGCAGCTTGGTAGGGGGCGATAATTCACCCCTCCACTTT.

CDR3 DNA sequence: TGTGCCAGCAGCTTCAAGTCCCAGGGATATGAAAAACTGTTTTTT. The encoded protein is CASSFKSQGYEKLFF. This chain uses TRBV7-9 with TRBJ1-4; maybe TRBD1 (5 bases). CDR3 length: 15 amino acids. V gave up 3 bases and J gave up 6 bases, with 14 bases separating them. CDR1 is SEHNR and CDR2 is FQNEAQ in the germline V gene (reference sequence).

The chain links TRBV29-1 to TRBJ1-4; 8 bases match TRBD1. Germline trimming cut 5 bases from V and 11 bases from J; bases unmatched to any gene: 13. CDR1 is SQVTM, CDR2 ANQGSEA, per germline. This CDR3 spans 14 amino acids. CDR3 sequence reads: CSVRWIGQGGKLFF. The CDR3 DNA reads TGCAGCGTTCGATGGATAGGACAGGGTGGGAAACTGTTTTTT. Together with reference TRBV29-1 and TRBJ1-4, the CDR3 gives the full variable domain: SAVISQKPSRDICQRGTSLTIQCQVDSQVTMMFWYRQQPGQSLTLIATANQGSEATYESGFVIDKFPISRPNLTFSTLTVSNMSPEDSSIYLCSVRWIGQGGKLFFGSGTQLSVL.

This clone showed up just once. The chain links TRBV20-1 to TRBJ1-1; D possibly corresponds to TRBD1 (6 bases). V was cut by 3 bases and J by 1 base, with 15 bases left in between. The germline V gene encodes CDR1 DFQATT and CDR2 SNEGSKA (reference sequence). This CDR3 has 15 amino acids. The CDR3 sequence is CSASNTGGGNTEAFF. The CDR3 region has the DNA TGCAGTGCTAGTAATACGGGAGGGGGGAACACTGAAGCTTTCTTT.

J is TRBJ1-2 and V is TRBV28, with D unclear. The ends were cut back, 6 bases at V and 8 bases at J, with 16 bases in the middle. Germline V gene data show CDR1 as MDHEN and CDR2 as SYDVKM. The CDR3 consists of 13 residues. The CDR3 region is CASSRPSLGGYTF. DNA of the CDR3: TGTGCCAGCAGCCGTCCTTCCTTGGGCGGCTACACCTTC.

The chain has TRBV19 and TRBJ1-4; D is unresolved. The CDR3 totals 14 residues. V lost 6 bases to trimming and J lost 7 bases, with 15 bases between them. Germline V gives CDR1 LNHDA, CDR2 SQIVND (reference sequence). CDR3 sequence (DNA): TGTGCCAGTAGCGCGGTGGCGGTAGGTGAAAAACTGTTTTTT. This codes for CASSAVAVGEKLFF.

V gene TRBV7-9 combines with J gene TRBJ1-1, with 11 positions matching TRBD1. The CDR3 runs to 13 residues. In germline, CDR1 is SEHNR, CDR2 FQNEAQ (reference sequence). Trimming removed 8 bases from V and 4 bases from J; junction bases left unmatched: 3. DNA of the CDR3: TGTGCCAGCTCTGGGACAGGGGGCACTGAAGCTTTCTTT. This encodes CASSGTGGTEAFF. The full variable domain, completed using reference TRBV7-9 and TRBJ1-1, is DTGVSQNPRHKITKRGQNVTFRCDPISEHNRLYWYRQTLGQGPEFLTYFQNEAQLEKSRLLSDRFSAERPKGSFSTLEIQRTEQGDSAMYLCASSGTGGTEAFFGQGTRLTVV.

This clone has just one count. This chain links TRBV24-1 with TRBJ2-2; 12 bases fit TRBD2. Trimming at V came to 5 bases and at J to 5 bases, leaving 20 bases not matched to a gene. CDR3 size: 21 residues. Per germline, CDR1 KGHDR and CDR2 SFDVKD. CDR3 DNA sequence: TGTGCCACCAGTGCCCCTCCTGGGCAGGCCTTACTAGCGGGGGGTACCGGGGAGCTGTTTTTT. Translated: CATSAPPGQALLAGGTGELFF.

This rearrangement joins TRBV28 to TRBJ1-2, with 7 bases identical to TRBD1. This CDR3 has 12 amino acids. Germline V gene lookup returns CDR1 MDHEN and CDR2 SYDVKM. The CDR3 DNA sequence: TGTGTCATCAGCCAGGGGGACTATGGCTACACCTTC. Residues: CVISQGDYGYTF.

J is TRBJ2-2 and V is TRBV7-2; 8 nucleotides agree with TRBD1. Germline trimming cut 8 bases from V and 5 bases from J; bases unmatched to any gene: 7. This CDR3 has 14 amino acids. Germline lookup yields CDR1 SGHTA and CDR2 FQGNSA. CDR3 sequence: CASGQGLGTGELFF. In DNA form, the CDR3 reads TGTGCCAGCGGACAGGGACTGGGGACCGGGGAGCTGTTTTTT.

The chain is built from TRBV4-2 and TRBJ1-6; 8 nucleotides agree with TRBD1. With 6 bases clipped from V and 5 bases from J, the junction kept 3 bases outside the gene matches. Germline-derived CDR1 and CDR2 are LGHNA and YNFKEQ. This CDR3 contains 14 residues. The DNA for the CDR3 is TGTGCCAGCAGGTTGACAGGGGATAATTCACCCCTCCACTTT. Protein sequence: CASRLTGDNSPLHF.

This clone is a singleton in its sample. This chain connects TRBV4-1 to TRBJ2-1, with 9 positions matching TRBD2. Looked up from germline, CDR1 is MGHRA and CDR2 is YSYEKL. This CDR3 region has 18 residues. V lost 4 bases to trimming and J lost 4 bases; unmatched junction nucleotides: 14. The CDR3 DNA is TGCGCCAGCAGCCCCATTAGGGTAGCGGGAGCTAAGTACAATGAGCAGTTCTTC. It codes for CASSPIRVAGAKYNEQFF.